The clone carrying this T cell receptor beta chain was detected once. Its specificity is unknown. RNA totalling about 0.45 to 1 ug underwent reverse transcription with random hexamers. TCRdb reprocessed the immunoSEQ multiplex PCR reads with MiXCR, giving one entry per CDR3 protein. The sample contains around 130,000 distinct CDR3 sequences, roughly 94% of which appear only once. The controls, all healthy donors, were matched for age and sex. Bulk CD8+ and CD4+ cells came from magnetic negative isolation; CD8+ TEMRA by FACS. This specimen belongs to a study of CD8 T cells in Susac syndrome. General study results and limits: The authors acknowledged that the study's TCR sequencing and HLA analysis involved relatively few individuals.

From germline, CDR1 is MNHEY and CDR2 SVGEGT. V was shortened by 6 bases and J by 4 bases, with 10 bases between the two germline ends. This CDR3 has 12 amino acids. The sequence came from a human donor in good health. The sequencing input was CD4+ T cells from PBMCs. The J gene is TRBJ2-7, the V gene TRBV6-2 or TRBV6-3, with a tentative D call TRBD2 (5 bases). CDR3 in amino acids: CASRTSLYEQYF. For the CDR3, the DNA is TGTGCCAGCAGAACTAGTTTGTACGAGCAGTACTTC.